This TCR beta chain originates from a study of cytomegalovirus exposure and HLA in healthy donors. Background on the study: Later analysis reported that the roughly 120 validation repertoires shared the platform of the approximately 670 first-cohort repertoires.

As concerns this clone: Its cognate antigen is unknown.

The CDR3 sequence is 12 residues long. The V end lost 4 bases, the J end lost 2 bases, and 5 bases lay between the germline ends. The germline CDR1 and CDR2 sequences are SEHNR and FQNEAQ (reference sequence). Study-level findings and limits: Cytomegalovirus status was reportedly diagnosed by the classifier with high sensitivity and specificity. Cytomegalovirus association was assigned to about 180 TCR beta chains.

Clones were read by immunoSEQ multiplex PCR, and TCRdb kept only the in-frame ones, dropping some. Of 150,000 to 200,000 clones listed, roughly 81% are singletons. The chain links TRBV7-9 to TRBJ1-2; D is ambiguous. Sequenced input: PBMCs. This TCR derives from a woman younger than 45 in good health and CMV-seronegative. This chain's CDR3 is CASSSENYGYTF. The DNA of the CDR3 is TGTGCCAGCAGCTCAGAAAACTATGGCTACACCTTC.